Presented here are 9 T cell receptor beta chains from one specimen sequenced in a study of cytomegalovirus exposure and HLA in healthy donors. It was with 60 Vbeta and 13 Jbeta primers that the PCR ran. Produced via immunoSEQ multiplex PCR; TCRdb's table is partial and in-frame only. Of some 190,000 clones listed, roughly three quarters are singletons. The specimen was PBMCs. The receptor set was obtained from a woman in her forties or fifties in good health and CMV-seronegative.

This clone was seen more than once but under ten times. The J gene is TRBJ1-1, the V gene TRBV7-2, with TRBD1 as a possible D gene (6 bases). V lost 2 bases and J 2 bases, leaving 12 bases between the germline ends. The V gene's germline CDR1 is SGHTA and CDR2 FQGNSA. This CDR3 has 15 amino acids. CDR3 sequence: CASSLQGGGNTEAFF. CDR3 coding DNA: TGTGCCAGCAGCTTACAGGGAGGGGGTAACACTGAAGCTTTCTTT.

J is TRBJ1-2 and V is TRBV28; maybe TRBD1 (5 bases). The CDR3 length is 15 residues. Germline CDR1 reads MDHEN; CDR2 reads SYDVKM. V gave up 6 bases and J gave up 2 bases, with 16 bases separating them. In DNA, the CDR3 is TGTGCCAGCAGGGAGCAGGGAGGCGCGAACTATGGCTACACCTTC. Protein: CASREQGGANYGYTF.

The V gene is TRBV7-2, the J gene TRBJ2-1; TRBD1 agrees at 7 bases. CDR1 SGHTA and CDR2 FQGNSA come from the germline V gene. The CDR3 has 14 amino acids. V lost 5 bases, J lost 8 bases, and 9 bases stayed unmatched. The CDR3 protein is CASSLRQGAYEQFF. The CDR3 DNA reads as TGTGCCAGCAGCCTCAGACAGGGAGCTTATGAGCAGTTCTTC. The whole variable domain, remainder taken from reference TRBV7-2 and TRBJ2-1, is GAGVSQSPSNKVTEKGKDVELRCDPISGHTALYWYRQSLGQGLEFLIYFQGNSAPDKSGLPSDRFSAERTGGSVSTLTIQRTQQEDSAVYLCASSLRQGAYEQFFGPGTRLTVL.

To note about this clone: The same CDR3 also results from other DNA sequences found in this sample. The rearrangement links TRBV12-5 to TRBJ2-7; 7 bases agree with TRBD1. This CDR3 region has 12 residues. Looked up from germline, CDR1 is LGHNT and CDR2 is FRNRAP. The V and J ends lost 6 bases and 6 bases, in that order; junction bases with no gene match: 5. The CDR3 DNA reads TGTGCTAGTGGCCGGGACAGAGGCGAGCAGTACTTC. Translation gives CASGRDRGEQYF.

The chain is built from TRBV7-2 and TRBJ2-1; the D is unclear. V was clipped by 5 bases and J by 0 bases, with 5 bases between them. Germline values: CDR1 SGHTA, CDR2 FQGNSA. CDR3 length equals 13 residues. The CDR3 region has the DNA TGTGCCAGCAGCCTCAGCTCCTACAATGAGCAGTTCTTC. This translates into CASSLSSYNEQFF.

The chain employs TRBV29-1 and TRBJ2-1; D is possibly TRBD2 (5 bases). In germline, CDR1 is SQVTM, CDR2 ANQGSEA. The CDR3 loop spans 13 amino acids. Trimming shortened V by 4 bases and J by 7 bases, and 14 bases separated the two germline ends. The CDR3 is CSVVTGFRNEQFF. CDR3 in DNA: TGCAGCGTTGTCACGGGGTTCCGGAATGAGCAGTTCTTC.

The rearrangement uses TRBV7-3 and TRBJ2-5; 8 bases align to TRBD2. This CDR3 is 16 amino acids long. V lost 2 bases to trimming and J lost 1 base; unmatched junction nucleotides: 6. In germline, CDR1 is SGHTA, CDR2 FQGTGA. The CDR3 DNA reads TGTGCCAGCAGCTTAGATGGGAGCGGGAGCCAAGAGACCCAGTACTTC. Residues: CASSLDGSGSQETQYF.

This clone was seen once. The rearrangement uses TRBV27 and TRBJ1-1; D not certain. CDR1 is MNHEY, CDR2 SMNVEV, per germline (reference sequence). The CDR3 runs 15 residues. The V end lost 2 bases, the J end lost 0 bases, and 10 bases lay between the germline ends. In nucleotides, the CDR3 is TGTGCCAGCAGTTTAAGGGAGGAATTGAACACTGAAGCTTTCTTT. Its translation is CASSLREELNTEAFF.

V gene TRBV7-3 combines with J gene TRBJ2-7; a weak D match, TRBD1 (5 bases). The germline gives CDR1 SGHTA, CDR2 FQGTGA. This CDR3 comprises 14 residues. With 5 bases removed from V and 1 base from J, the gap between germline ends came to 12 bases. The CDR3 DNA sequence: TGTGCCAGCAGCCCCGGACACGATTCCTACGAGCAGTACTTC. It translates to CASSPGHDSYEQYF.